The 27 T cell receptor beta chains presented below share a single source sample, sequenced in a study of blood T cell repertoires in COVID-19. The assay was immunoSEQ multiplex PCR, and TCRdb's table has in-frame clones only and misses some. The sample contains fewer than 350,000 clones, over 75% of which appear only once. What was sequenced was peripheral blood. These receptors all come from a man aged 18 to 29 with active or convalescent COVID-19.

The V gene is TRBV7-9, the J gene TRBJ2-7; tentative D call: TRBD1 (6 bases). The CDR3 contains 15 residues. Deletions cut 10 bases from V and 2 bases from J, with 21 bases between. Germline V gives CDR1 SEHNR, CDR2 FQNEAQ (reference sequence). The chain's CDR3 is CATGFVRDNTYEQYF. The CDR3 DNA follows: TGTGCCACAGGTTTTGTCCGGGACAACACCTACGAGCAGTACTTC.

The CDR3 loop reads CAITSGGRETQYF. The CDR3 nucleotides are TGTGCCATCACGAGCGGGGGGCGAGAGACCCAGTACTTC. This rearrangement joins TRBV10-3 to TRBJ2-5; 9 bases line up with TRBD2. After removal of 7 bases from V and 4 bases from J, the junction contained 4 bases not matched to a gene. The CDR3 is made up of 13 amino acids. Germline CDR1 is ENHRY and CDR2 is SYGVKD.

The rearrangement links TRBV4-1 to TRBJ2-7; weak D call: TRBD1 (6 bases). The CDR3 is 14 amino acids. The germline V gene has CDR1 MGHRA and CDR2 YSYEKL. V was shortened by 0 bases and J by 6 bases, with 12 bases between the two germline ends. CDR3 in DNA: TGCGCCAGCAGCCAAGAATACAGGGACGTCGAGCAGTACTTC. Translating it yields CASSQEYRDVEQYF.

The V and J genes are TRBV18 and TRBJ2-3, with 12 nucleotides matching TRBD2. Germline V gives CDR1 KGHSH, CDR2 LQKENI. There are 16 residues in the CDR3. V shed 4 bases and J 0 bases; nucleotides not matched to a gene: 2. The CDR3 DNA reads as TGTGCCAGCTCACAAACTAGCGGGGGGAGCACAGATACGCAGTATTTT. It translates to CASSQTSGGSTDTQYF. The full variable domain, with the rest looked up from reference TRBV18 and TRBJ2-3, is NAGVMQNPRHLVRRRGQEARLRCSPMKGHSHVYWYRQLPEEGLKFMVYLQKENIIDESGMPKERFSAEFPKEGPSILRIQQVVRGDSAAYFCASSQTSGGSTDTQYFGPGTRLTVL.

The CDR3 bases are TGTGCCAGCAGCGCCGGACAGGGTGGGTACGAGCAGTACTTC. This codes for CASSAGQGGYEQYF. This chain connects TRBV9 to TRBJ2-7; 8 nucleotides line up with TRBD1. This CDR3 has 14 amino acids. CDR1 is SGDLS and CDR2 is YYNGEE in the germline V gene. With 3 bases clipped from V and 4 bases from J, the junction kept 6 bases outside the gene matches.

CDR3 nucleotides: TGTGCCAGCAGCGTAGGGTGGCGGGAGACCCAGTACTTC. Its translation is CASSVGWRETQYF. V usage is TRBV9 and J usage is TRBJ2-5; D is unclear. Between the trimmed V and J ends, which lost 0 bases and 5 bases, there was a span of 8 bases. CDR3 length: 13 amino acids. CDR1 SGDLS and CDR2 YYNGEE come from the germline V gene.

CDR3 sequence: CASSPRGTGGAKQYF. CDR3 nucleotide sequence: TGTGCCAGTAGTCCCCGGGGAACAGGGGGCGCAAAGCAGTACTTC. V is TRBV19 and J is TRBJ2-7; 9 nucleotides agree with TRBD1. V dropped 5 bases and J dropped 8; count of bases not matched to a gene: 13. CDR1 and CDR2 (germline): LNHDA, SQIVND (reference sequence). The CDR3 sequence is 15 residues long.

This chain joins TRBV19 and TRBJ2-7; TRBD1 aligns across 9 bases. After removal of 5 bases from V and 2 bases from J, the junction contained 7 bases not matched to a gene. The CDR3 loop spans 15 amino acids. Looked up from germline, CDR1 is LNHDA and CDR2 is SQIVND (reference sequence). The CDR3 loop is CASSPGTGSPYEQYF. As DNA, the CDR3 is TGTGCCAGTAGTCCCGGGACAGGGAGTCCCTACGAGCAGTACTTC. Using reference TRBV19 and TRBJ2-7 for the parts outside the CDR3, the full variable domain is DGGITQSPKYLFRKEGQNVTLSCEQNLNHDAMYWYRQDPGQGLRLIYYSQIVNDFQKGDIAEGYSVSREKKESFPLTVTSAQKNPTAFYLCASSPGTGSPYEQYFGPGTRLTVT.

The rearrangement links TRBV6-5 to TRBJ1-5, with D unresolved. CDR3 size: 13 residues. V was shortened by 9 bases and J by 0 bases, with 9 bases between the two germline ends. Germline V lookup: CDR1 MNHEY, CDR2 SVGAGI. The CDR3 loop is CASVRSSNQPQHF. The CDR3 region has the DNA TGTGCCAGTGTACGGAGTAGCAATCAGCCCCAGCATTTT.

This clone was seen only once. The J gene is TRBJ2-3, the V gene TRBV13; TRBD2 might be the D (5 bases). Trimming shortened V by 5 bases and J by 0 bases, and 24 bases separated the two germline ends. Germline values: CDR1 PRHDT, CDR2 FYEKMQ (reference sequence). This CDR3 is 19 amino acids long. CDR3 region: CASSIRVYGEGLSTDTQYF. The CDR3 DNA is TGTGCCAGCAGCATACGGGTGTACGGGGAAGGTTTGAGCACAGATACGCAGTATTTT.

This chain uses TRBV7-2 with TRBJ1-2; D ambiguous. Trimming shortened V by 1 base and J by 1 base, and 7 bases separated the two germline ends. Germline-derived CDR1 and CDR2 are SGHTA and FQGNSA. The CDR3 runs to 14 residues. The CDR3 nucleotides are TGTGCCAGCAGCTTAGAGAGGATTAACTATGGCTACACCTTC. It specifies CASSLERINYGYTF.

This chain uses TRBV12-3 or TRBV12-4 with TRBJ2-3; no clear D. The length of the CDR3 is 13 residues. Deletions cut 6 bases from V and 6 bases from J, with 13 bases between. CDR3 coding DNA: TGTGCCAGCAGCCTACGGAGAGGTGATACGCAGTATTTT. Its protein product is CASSLRRGDTQYF.

The chain has TRBV19 and TRBJ1-2, with 7 nucleotides matching TRBD1. The CDR3 is made up of 14 amino acids. V shed 7 bases and J 12 bases; nucleotides not matched to a gene: 17. Germline loops: CDR1 LNHDA, CDR2 SQIVND (reference sequence). Written as DNA, the CDR3 is TGTGCCAGTAAAAGAAACAGGGGTGACATCGGCCACACCTTC. Amino acids: CASKRNRGDIGHTF.

V is TRBV9 and J is TRBJ1-2, with 9 bases lining up with TRBD1. The CDR3 contains 15 residues. The V and J ends lost 0 bases and 5 bases, in that order; junction bases with no gene match: 5. Looked up from germline, CDR1 is SGDLS and CDR2 is YYNGEE. CDR3 nucleotides: TGTGCCAGCAGCGTAGGGACAGGGGATACATATGGCTACACCTTC. Protein product: CASSVGTGDTYGYTF.

The chain combines TRBV4-1 with TRBJ1-4; 7 bases agree with TRBD1. Trimming removed 0 bases from V and 8 bases from J; junction bases left unmatched: 6. Germline CDR1 reads MGHRA; CDR2 reads YSYEKL. The CDR3 spans 15 residues. CDR3 protein: CASSQDPTGEEKLFF. The CDR3 region has the DNA TGCGCCAGCAGCCAAGATCCTACAGGGGAGGAAAAACTGTTTTTT.

This clone was detected a few times. Other DNA sequences from this sample encode an identical CDR3 as well. The chain uses TRBV11-2 and TRBJ2-1, with no clear D. The CDR3 sequence is 13 residues long. CDR1 is SGHAT, CDR2 FQNNGV, per germline. V lost 1 base to trimming and J lost 3 bases, with 4 bases between them. The CDR3 reads CASSLGGYNEQFF. The DNA of the CDR3 is TGTGCCAGCAGCTTAGGAGGCTACAATGAGCAGTTCTTC.

CDR3 in DNA: TGTGCCAGCAGCCGGGACTACCAAGAGACCCAGTACTTC. Its protein product is CASSRDYQETQYF. The chain combines TRBV3-1 (or the pseudogene TRBV3-2) with TRBJ2-5; tentatively, D is TRBD2 (6 bases). The CDR3 runs 13 residues. Germline loops: CDR1 LGHDT, CDR2 YNNKEL (reference sequence). Between the trimmed V and J ends, which lost 4 bases and 0 bases, there was a span of 6 bases.

The chain combines TRBV28 with TRBJ2-7; 12 bases fit TRBD1. V lost 5 bases to trimming and J lost 2 bases; unmatched junction nucleotides: 4. Germline-derived CDR1 and CDR2 are MDHEN and SYDVKM. This CDR3 spans 15 amino acids. The chain's CDR3 is CASSPGQGATYEQYF. The DNA for the CDR3 is TGTGCCAGCAGTCCGGGACAGGGGGCCACCTACGAGCAGTACTTC.

The chain couples TRBV23-1 to TRBJ2-1; 11 bases fit TRBD2. TRBV23-1 is an open reading frame, and its role is uncertain. V lost 2 bases, J lost 3 bases, and 0 bases stayed unmatched. There are 15 residues in the CDR3. CDR3 residues: CASSQGTSGYNEQFF. The CDR3 coding sequence is TGCGCCAGCAGTCAAGGGACTAGCGGCTACAATGAGCAGTTCTTC.

The chain links TRBV2 to TRBJ1-5; D gene unclear. Trimming shortened V by 0 bases and J by 9 bases, and 6 bases separated the two germline ends. The CDR3 has 12 residues. Per the germline V gene, CDR1 is SNHLY and CDR2 is FYNNEI. The CDR3 DNA follows: TGTGCCAGCAGTGAAGCGTTGCGGCCCCAGCATTTT. The encoded protein is CASSEALRPQHF. The whole variable domain, remainder taken from reference TRBV2 and TRBJ1-5, is EPEVTQTPSHQVTQMGQEVILRCVPISNHLYFYWYRQILGQKVEFLVSFYNNEISEKSEIFDDQFSVERPDGSNFTLKIRSTKLEDSAMYFCASSEALRPQHFGDGTRLSIL.

The chain combines TRBV7-2 with TRBJ2-2, with D maybe TRBD1 (5 bases). Germline-derived CDR1 and CDR2 are SGHTA and FQGNSA. The CDR3 consists of 15 residues. The ends were cut back, 1 base at V and 4 bases at J, with 10 bases in the middle. The CDR3 DNA is TGTGCCAGCAGCTTAGTACAGGCGGCCACCGGGGAGCTGTTTTTT. Translation: CASSLVQAATGELFF. The full variable domain, completed using reference TRBV7-2 and TRBJ2-2, is GAGVSQSPSNKVTEKGKDVELRCDPISGHTALYWYRQSLGQGLEFLIYFQGNSAPDKSGLPSDRFSAERTGGSVSTLTIQRTQQEDSAVYLCASSLVQAATGELFFGEGSRLTVL.

The chain links TRBV12-2 to TRBJ2-3; TRBD1 is the table's D call, not checked against the DNA. TRBV12-2 has pseudogene status. The CDR3 totals 19 residues. The CDR3 bases are TGTGCAAGTCGCTTAGGCTCCTTCGACACGATATCTAGCACAGATACGCAGTATTTT. Its protein product is CASRLGSFDTISSTDTQYF.

The genes are TRBV5-4 and TRBJ2-7, with 13 bases lining up with TRBD2. This CDR3 contains 15 residues. J was trimmed by 7 bases and V by 0 bases; bases with no gene match: 4. From germline, CDR1 is SGHNT and CDR2 YYREEE (reference sequence). CDR3 residues: CASSLAGTSGVEQYF. The CDR3 DNA follows: TGTGCCAGCAGCTTGGCCGGGACTAGCGGGGTTGAGCAGTACTTC.

This chain connects TRBV6-1 to TRBJ1-5; D ambiguous. The V and J ends lost 2 bases and 5 bases respectively, with 7 bases between them. Per germline, CDR1 MNHNS and CDR2 SASEGT. The CDR3 covers 13 residues. The CDR3 reads CASSELFDQPQHF. The CDR3 DNA sequence: TGTGCCAGCAGTGAACTGTTTGATCAGCCCCAGCATTTT.

The rearrangement links TRBV7-2 to TRBJ2-1; 12 bases agree with TRBD2. The CDR3 is 15 residues long. Germline trimming cut 8 bases from V and 4 bases from J; bases unmatched to any gene: 6. Germline V gene lookup returns CDR1 SGHTA and CDR2 FQGNSA. As DNA, the CDR3 is TGTGCCAGCGGGGAGACTAGCGGGGGTTACAATGAGCAGTTCTTC. Translating gives CASGETSGGYNEQFF.

The chain carries TRBV7-5 and TRBJ2-2; the table gives TRBD2 as D, unverified against the DNA. TRBV7-5 is given as a pseudogene. This CDR3 is 17 amino acids long. CDR3 residues: CARRLPYSGANTGELFF. The CDR3 nucleotides read TGTGCCAGAAGGCTACCATACAGCGGAGCGAACACCGGGGAGCTGTTTTTT.

The chain is built from TRBV7-9 and TRBJ1-2; 7 bases fit TRBD1. Germline-derived CDR1 and CDR2 are SEHNR and FQNEAQ (reference sequence). There are 14 residues in the CDR3. The V and J ends lost 1 base and 4 bases, in that order; junction bases with no gene match: 3. The DNA for the CDR3 is TGTGCCAGCAGCTTAGGGGACAGCCCCTATGGCTACACCTTC. Translated: CASSLGDSPYGYTF.